This T cell receptor (beta chain) comes out of a study of CD8 T cells in ankylosing spondylitis. This clonotype appeared a few times. The CDR3 has 13 amino acids. Unmatched junction bases numbered 4, after V lost 5 bases and J lost 4 bases. In germline, CDR1 is KGHSH, CDR2 LQKENI. TCRdb analysed the 5' RACE reads with MiXCR anew, one entry per CDR3 protein. Among hundreds of thousands of distinct CDR3 sequences, roughly 20% were seen once, and the ten largest hold about an eighth. The genes are TRBV18 and TRBJ2-5; 7 bases are shared with TRBD1. The sequencing input was blood, either unsorted or a sorted T cell fraction (not recorded which). The receptor comes from a male donor with ankylosing spondylitis or in good health (not recorded which). CDR3 DNA: TGTGCCAGCTCAACGACAGGGCTAGAGACCCAGTACTTC. The encoded protein is CASSTTGLETQYF.